This T cell receptor beta chain came from a study of cytotoxic CD8 clonotypes in ibrutinib-treated CLL. Study in general: Patients attained about 24 partial and 2 complete responses; at median around 68 months, around 15 remained remitted while about twelve progressed. Study-wide points: Higher circulating CD8+ T-cell counts strongly accompanied higher baseline clonality, above age-matched healthy donors. Clonality went higher at ibrutinib response and then dropped back toward baseline at progression.

Germline V gene lookup returns CDR1 LNHNV and CDR2 YYDKDF (reference sequence). The CDR3 covers 17 residues. The J segment lost 3 bases and the V segment lost 6 bases, leaving 15 bases of the junction unmatched. As regards this clone: Its antigen is not identified.

Method: immunoSEQ multiplex PCR; TCRdb's copy keeps in-frame clones and lacks some. The table has around 27,000 clones, 60% to 80% seen once. Material: PBMCs, obtained at disease progression, from a patient treated with ibrutinib. The chain has TRBV15 and TRBJ2-7, with 9 bases fitting TRBD1. The receptor comes from a human donor with chronic lymphocytic leukemia. In DNA, the CDR3 is TGTGCCACCAGTAATCGTGGGGGGACAGGGAAATTCTACGAGCAGTACTTC. Protein: CATSNRGGTGKFYEQYF.